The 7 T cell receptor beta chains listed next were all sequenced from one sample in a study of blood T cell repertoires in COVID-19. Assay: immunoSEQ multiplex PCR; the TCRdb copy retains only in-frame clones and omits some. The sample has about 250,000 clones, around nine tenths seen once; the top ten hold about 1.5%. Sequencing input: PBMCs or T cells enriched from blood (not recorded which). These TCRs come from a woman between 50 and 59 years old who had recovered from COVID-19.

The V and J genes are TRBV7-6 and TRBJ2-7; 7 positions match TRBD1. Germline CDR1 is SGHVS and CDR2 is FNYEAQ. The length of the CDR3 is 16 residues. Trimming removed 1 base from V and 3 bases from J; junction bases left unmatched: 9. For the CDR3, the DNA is TGTGCCAGCAGCTTAGGTACGGGACAGCTAAACTACGAGCAGTACTTC. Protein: CASSLGTGQLNYEQYF.

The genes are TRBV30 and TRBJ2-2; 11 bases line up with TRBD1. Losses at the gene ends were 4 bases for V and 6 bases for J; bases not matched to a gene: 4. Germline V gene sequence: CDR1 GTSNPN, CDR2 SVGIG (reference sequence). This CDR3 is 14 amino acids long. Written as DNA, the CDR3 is TGTGCCTGGACGGGACAGGGGGTGGCCGGGGAGCTGTTTTTT. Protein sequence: CAWTGQGVAGELFF. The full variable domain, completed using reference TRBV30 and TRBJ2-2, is SQTIHQWPATLVQPVGSPLSLECTVEGTSNPNLYWYRQAAGRGLQLLFYSVGIGQISSEVPQNLSASRPQDRQFILSSKKLLLSDSGFYLCAWTGQGVAGELFFGEGSRLTVL.

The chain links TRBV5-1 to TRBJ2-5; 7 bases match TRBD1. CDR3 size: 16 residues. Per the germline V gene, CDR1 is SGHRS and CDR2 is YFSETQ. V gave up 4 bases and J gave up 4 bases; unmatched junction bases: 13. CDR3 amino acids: CASSEGAGGNLETQYF. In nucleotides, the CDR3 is TGCGCCAGCAGCGAAGGGGCAGGGGGAAATTTAGAGACCCAGTACTTC.

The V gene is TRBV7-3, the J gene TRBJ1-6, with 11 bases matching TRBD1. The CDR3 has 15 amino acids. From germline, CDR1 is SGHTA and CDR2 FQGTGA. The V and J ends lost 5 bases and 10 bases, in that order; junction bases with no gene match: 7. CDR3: CASSATGTGGSPLHF. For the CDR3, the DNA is TGTGCCAGCAGCGCCACCGGGACAGGGGGATCACCCCTCCACTTT.

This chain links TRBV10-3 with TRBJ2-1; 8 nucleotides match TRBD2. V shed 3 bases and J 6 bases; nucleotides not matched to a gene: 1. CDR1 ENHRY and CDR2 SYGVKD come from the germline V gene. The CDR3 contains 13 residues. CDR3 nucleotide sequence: TGTGCCATCAGTGATACTAGCGGCAATGAGCAGTTCTTC. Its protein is CAISDTSGNEQFF.

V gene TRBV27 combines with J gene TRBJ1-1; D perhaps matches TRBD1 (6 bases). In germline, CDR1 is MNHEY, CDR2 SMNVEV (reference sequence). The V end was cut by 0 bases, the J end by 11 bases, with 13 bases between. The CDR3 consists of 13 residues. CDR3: CASSLSYGGLAFF. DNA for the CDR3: TGTGCCAGCAGTTTATCGTATGGGGGCTTGGCTTTCTTT.

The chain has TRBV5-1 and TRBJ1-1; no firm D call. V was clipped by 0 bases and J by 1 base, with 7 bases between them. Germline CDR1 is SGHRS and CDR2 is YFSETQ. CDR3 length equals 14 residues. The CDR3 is CASSLAAGNTEAFF. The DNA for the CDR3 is TGCGCCAGCAGCTTGGCCGCGGGGAACACTGAAGCTTTCTTT.